This T cell receptor (beta chain) was captured by sequencing in a study of T cells in Graves' hyperthyroidism and ophthalmopathy. Study-level background: Peripheral blood specimens were obtained at initial diagnosis, prior to any treatment.

This clonotype showed up many times. CDR3 length: 13 residues. The V end lost 5 bases, the J end lost 5 bases, and 12 bases lay between the germline ends. TCR beta CDR3 regions were amplified from RNA transcripts. During a first-round RT-PCR of the TCR CDR3, the HTBI primer set was used. In TCRdb, the multiplex PCR reads were re-called with MiXCR into one record per CDR3 protein. The table lists about 610,000 distinct CDR3 sequences, 14% to 15% of them singletons. Uncontrolled infection, other autoimmune disease, pregnancy or lactation excluded patients. 10 ml of fresh peripheral blood supplied the PBMCs.

The chain has TRBV12-3 or TRBV12-4 and TRBJ1-2; no firm D call. The receptor comes from a woman in her thirties or forties with Graves' ophthalmopathy. Sequencing input: blood. In DNA form, the CDR3 reads TGTGCCAGCAGTCCACTAGAGAGATATGGCTACACCTTC. Translated, it gives CASSPLERYGYTF.